The 21 T cell receptor beta chains given below trace back to one sample, sequenced in a study of blood T cell repertoires in COVID-19. Repertoires were generated with immunoSEQ multiplex PCR, while TCRdb's copy carries only in-frame clones and drops some. The table includes about 200,000 clones, about four fifths detected once. Sequencing input: PBMCs or T cells enriched from blood (not recorded which). These receptors were collected from a man in his forties or fifties who had recovered from COVID-19.

J is TRBJ1-1 and V is TRBV2, with D maybe TRBD1 (6 bases). The CDR3 is made up of 14 amino acids. Germline CDR1 is SNHLY and CDR2 is FYNNEI. Trimming shortened V by 2 bases and J by 7 bases, and 14 bases separated the two germline ends. For the CDR3, the DNA is TGTGCCAGCAGTGAATGGGGCAGGGGCAATGAAGCTTTCTTT. Translation gives CASSEWGRGNEAFF.

The V call is TRBV2, the J call TRBJ1-5; 7 bases map to TRBD1. The CDR3 has 14 amino acids. Looked up from germline, CDR1 is SNHLY and CDR2 is FYNNEI. V shed 6 bases and J 15 bases; nucleotides not matched to a gene: 17. CDR3 amino acids: CASSVQGTRLSGHF. The DNA for the CDR3 is TGTGCCAGCAGCGTACAGGGGACGCGGTTGTCGGGGCATTTT. The full variable domain, with the rest looked up from reference TRBV2 and TRBJ1-5, is EPEVTQTPSHQVTQMGQEVILRCVPISNHLYFYWYRQILGQKVEFLVSFYNNEISEKSEIFDDQFSVERPDGSNFTLKIRSTKLEDSAMYFCASSVQGTRLSGHFGDGTRLSIL.

The chain uses TRBV4-2 and TRBJ1-2, with a possible D match to TRBD1 (6 bases). This CDR3 spans 15 amino acids. Germline V lookup: CDR1 LGHNA, CDR2 YNFKEQ. The germline V and J ends were trimmed by 4 bases and 3 bases, with 15 bases remaining between them. CDR3 sequence reads: CASSPAGDDDYGYTF. Here the CDR3 DNA reads TGTGCCAGCAGCCCCGCAGGGGACGATGACTATGGCTACACCTTC.

This chain uses TRBV2 with TRBJ2-5; weak D call: TRBD2 (7 bases). V lost 8 bases and J lost 3, with 16 bases in between. The germline gives CDR1 SNHLY, CDR2 FYNNEI. This CDR3 spans 14 amino acids. This CDR3 is CASGGATWKETQYF. In nucleotides, the CDR3 is TGTGCCAGCGGGGGGGCTACCTGGAAAGAGACCCAGTACTTC.

V and J are TRBV15 and TRBJ2-7; D is uncertain. V was pared by 0 bases and J by 6 bases, with 9 bases between. The CDR3 covers 13 residues. Looked up from germline, CDR1 is LNHNV and CDR2 is YYDKDF (reference sequence). CDR3 nucleotides: TGTGCCACCAGCAGAGATCCCCACACCGAGCAGTACTTC. Encoded protein: CATSRDPHTEQYF.

The chain employs TRBV7-3 and TRBJ2-3, with 14 bases matching TRBD2. Looked up from germline, CDR1 is SGHTA and CDR2 is FQGTGA. V shed 5 bases, J shed 6 bases, and the junction held 4 bases outside the gene matches. This CDR3 has 15 amino acids. CDR3 bases: TGTGCCAGCAGCATGGGACTAGCGGGGGCTGATACGCAGTATTTT. Translated, it gives CASSMGLAGADTQYF.

V is TRBV5-1 and J is TRBJ1-1, with 8 bases fitting TRBD1. Germline V CDR1 and CDR2: SGHRS, YFSETQ. CDR3 length equals 13 residues. Trimming cost V 4 bases and J 4 bases; bases outside gene matches: 3. The CDR3 protein is CASSLGTGTEAFF. As DNA, the CDR3 is TGCGCCAGCAGCCTCGGGACAGGCACTGAAGCTTTCTTT.

This clone was seen a few times. The chain couples TRBV5-1 to TRBJ2-7; 7 positions match TRBD1. The CDR3 is 12 amino acids. Germline CDR1 and CDR2: SGHRS and YFSETQ. V dropped 4 bases and J dropped 4; count of bases not matched to a gene: 2. CDR3 bases: TGCGCCAGCAGCCAACAGGGGTACGAGCAGTACTTC. Its protein is CASSQQGYEQYF.

The rearrangement links TRBV4-1 to TRBJ2-7; D might be TRBD1 (6 bases). This CDR3 contains 16 residues. In germline, CDR1 is MGHRA, CDR2 YSYEKL. V lost 3 bases and J 3 bases, leaving 18 bases between the germline ends. The CDR3 sequence: CASSQENRVDFYEQYF. As DNA, the CDR3 is TGCGCCAGCAGCCAGGAAAACAGGGTGGATTTCTACGAGCAGTACTTC.

This clone was seen only once. The chain couples TRBV27 to TRBJ2-7, with TRBD2 matching 13 bases. This CDR3 has 17 residues. The V and J ends lost 8 bases and 0 bases, in that order; junction bases with no gene match: 10. From germline, CDR1 is MNHEY and CDR2 SMNVEV (reference sequence). DNA of the CDR3: TGTGCCAGCCGCTCCGGACTAGCGGGGGTTAGCTCCTACGAGCAGTACTTC. It translates to CASRSGLAGVSSYEQYF.

The rearrangement uses TRBV7-9 and TRBJ2-3, with 8 bases matching TRBD2. The V gene's germline CDR1 is SEHNR and CDR2 FQNEAQ (reference sequence). The length of the CDR3 is 19 residues. J was trimmed by 4 bases and V by 4 bases; bases with no gene match: 19. This chain's CDR3 is CASSWPFGGGPGRPDTQYF. The CDR3 nucleotides read TGTGCCAGCAGCTGGCCGTTCGGCGGGGGGCCCGGCAGGCCAGATACGCAGTATTTT.

The rearrangement uses TRBV4-1 and TRBJ2-3; D is unclear. CDR3 length: 15 residues. V was cut by 0 bases and J by 2 bases, with 9 bases left in between. Per germline, CDR1 MGHRA and CDR2 YSYEKL. CDR3 protein: CASSQDWRPTDTQYF. CDR3 DNA sequence: TGCGCCAGCAGCCAAGACTGGCGGCCCACAGATACGCAGTATTTT.

J is TRBJ2-1 and V is TRBV7-2; D possibly corresponds to TRBD2 (6 bases). Germline V CDR1 and CDR2: SGHTA, FQGNSA. CDR3 size: 17 residues. Trimming took off 6 bases at V and 4 bases at J, with 22 bases between the two ends. CDR3 nucleotides: TGTGCCAGCAGTTATCTCGGTACGGGGGTTCTTTACAATGAGCAGTTCTTC. Encoded protein: CASSYLGTGVLYNEQFF.

CDR3 nucleotides: TGCGCCAGCAGCTTGGGGCTGGCAGGGCTCGATGGCTACACCTTC. Translated, it gives CASSLGLAGLDGYTF. The J gene is TRBJ1-2, the V gene TRBV5-1, with D maybe TRBD1 (5 bases). Germline V lookup: CDR1 SGHRS, CDR2 YFSETQ. The CDR3 extends over 15 amino acids. Trimming took off 0 bases at V and 6 bases at J, with 15 bases between the two ends.

This clone was counted once. This sequence joins TRBV5-4 and TRBJ1-1; D call uncertain. V shed 6 bases and J shed 5 bases, with 17 bases lying between them. Germline assignment: CDR1 SGHNT and CDR2 YYREEE (reference sequence). The CDR3 has 14 amino acids. CDR3 region: CASTLNSVLTEAFF. CDR3 DNA sequence: TGTGCCAGCACCCTCAATAGTGTGTTAACTGAAGCTTTCTTT.

In nucleotides, the CDR3 is TGCGCCAGCAGCTACTCGGGACAGGGTGTCGCTGAAGCTTTCTTT. Residues: CASSYSGQGVAEAFF. The gene calls are TRBV4-1 and TRBJ1-1, with TRBD1 matching over 9 bases. Germline lookup yields CDR1 MGHRA and CDR2 YSYEKL. Germline trimming cut 5 bases from V and 6 bases from J; bases unmatched to any gene: 10. The CDR3 is 15 amino acids.

This chain joins TRBV28 and TRBJ2-4; D gene ambiguous. Trimming cost V 4 bases and J 9 bases, with 19 bases left between them. The CDR3 runs to 15 residues. CDR1 is MDHEN and CDR2 is SYDVKM in the germline V gene. CDR3 sequence reads: CASSSRRSSVGIQYF. The CDR3 nucleotides are TGTGCCAGCAGTTCCAGACGGAGCTCAGTGGGCATTCAGTACTTC.

This clone was recorded at least ten times. V is TRBV11-2 and J is TRBJ2-5; 12 positions match TRBD2. The CDR3 covers 16 residues. V was pared by 1 base and J by 6 bases, with 6 bases of the junction left unmatched. Looked up from germline, CDR1 is SGHAT and CDR2 is FQNNGV. This CDR3 is CASSLGRTSGDKTQYF. For the CDR3, the DNA is TGTGCCAGCAGCTTAGGCCGGACTAGCGGGGACAAGACCCAGTACTTC.

This clone was observed once. The gene calls are TRBV3-1 (or the pseudogene TRBV3-2) and TRBJ1-5; D might be TRBD1 (5 bases). V was cut by 1 base and J by 5 bases, with 9 bases left in between. Germline CDR1 reads LGHDT; CDR2 reads YNNKEL (reference sequence). This CDR3 has 14 residues. This CDR3 is CASSQGQGDQPQHF. The CDR3 coding sequence is TGTGCCAGCAGCCAAGGTCAGGGTGATCAGCCCCAGCATTTT.

The V call is TRBV4-1, the J call TRBJ1-5; 8 nucleotides agree with TRBD1. Germline V lookup: CDR1 MGHRA, CDR2 YSYEKL. Trimming at V came to 3 bases and at J to 10 bases, leaving 11 bases not matched to a gene. There are 15 residues in the CDR3. The CDR3 bases are TGCGCCAGCAGCCACCCCGGACAGGGTAATGGTCCCCAGCATTTT. Translating it yields CASSHPGQGNGPQHF.

This sequence joins TRBV12-3 or TRBV12-4 and TRBJ1-5, with 7 bases that match TRBD1. The V and J ends lost 6 bases and 7 bases, in that order; junction bases with no gene match: 6. This CDR3 contains 13 residues. In DNA, the CDR3 is TGTGCCAGCAGCGACAGGGTCAACCAGCCCCAGCATTTT. Translating it yields CASSDRVNQPQHF.